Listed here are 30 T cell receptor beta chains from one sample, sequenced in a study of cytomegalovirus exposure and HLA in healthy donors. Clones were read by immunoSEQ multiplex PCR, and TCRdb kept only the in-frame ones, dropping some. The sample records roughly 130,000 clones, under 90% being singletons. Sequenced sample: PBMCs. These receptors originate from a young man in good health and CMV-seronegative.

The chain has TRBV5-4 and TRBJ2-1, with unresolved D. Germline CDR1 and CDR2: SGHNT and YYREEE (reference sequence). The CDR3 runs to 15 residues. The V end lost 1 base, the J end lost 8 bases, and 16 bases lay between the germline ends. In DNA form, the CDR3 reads TGTGCCAGCAGCTTGCCCAACAGTAGGTTGGATGAGCAGTTCTTC. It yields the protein CASSLPNSRLDEQFF.

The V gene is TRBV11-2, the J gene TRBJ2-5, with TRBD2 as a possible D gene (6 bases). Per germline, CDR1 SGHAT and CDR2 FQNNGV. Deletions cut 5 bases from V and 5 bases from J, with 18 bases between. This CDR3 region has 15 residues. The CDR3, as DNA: TGTGCCAGCAGCCCCGGGGACTCCCGGGGGGAGACCCAGTACTTC. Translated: CASSPGDSRGETQYF.

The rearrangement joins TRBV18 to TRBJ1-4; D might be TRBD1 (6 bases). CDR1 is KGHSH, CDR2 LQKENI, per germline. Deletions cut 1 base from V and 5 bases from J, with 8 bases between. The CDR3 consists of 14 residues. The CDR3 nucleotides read TGTGCCAGCTCACCACGACAGGAAAATGAAAAACTGTTTTTT. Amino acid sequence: CASSPRQENEKLFF.

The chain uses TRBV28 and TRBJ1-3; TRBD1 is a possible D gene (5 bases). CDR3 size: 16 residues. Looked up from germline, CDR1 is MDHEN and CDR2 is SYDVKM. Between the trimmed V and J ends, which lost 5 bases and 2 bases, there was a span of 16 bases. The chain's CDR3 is CASSQPGLGTGNTIYF. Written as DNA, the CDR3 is TGTGCCAGCAGTCAACCGGGACTAGGAACTGGAAACACCATATATTTT. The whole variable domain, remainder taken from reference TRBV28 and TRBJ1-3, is DVKVTQSSRYLVKRTGEKVFLECVQDMDHENMFWYRQDPGLGLRLIYFSYDVKMKEKGDIPEGYSVSREKKERFSLILESASTNQTSMYLCASSQPGLGTGNTIYFGEGSWLTVV.

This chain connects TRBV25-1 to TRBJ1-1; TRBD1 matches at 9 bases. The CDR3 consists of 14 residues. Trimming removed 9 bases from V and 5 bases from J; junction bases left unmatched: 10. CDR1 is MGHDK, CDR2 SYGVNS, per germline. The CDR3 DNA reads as TGTGCCAGTAGGGACAGGGATAGGAGTACTGAAGCTTTCTTT. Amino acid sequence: CASRDRDRSTEAFF. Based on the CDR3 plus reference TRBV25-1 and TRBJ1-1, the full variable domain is EADIYQTPRYLVIGTGKKITLECSQTMGHDKMYWYQQDPGMELHLIHYSYGVNSTEKGDLSSESTVSRIRTEHFPLTLESARPSHTSQYLCASRDRDRSTEAFFGQGTRLTVV.

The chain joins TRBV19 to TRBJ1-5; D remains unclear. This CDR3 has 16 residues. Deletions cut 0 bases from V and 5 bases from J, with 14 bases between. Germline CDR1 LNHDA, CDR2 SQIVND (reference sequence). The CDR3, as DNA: TGTGCCAGTAGTATAGATCTGAGGGTCTACGATCAGCCCCAGCATTTT. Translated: CASSIDLRVYDQPQHF.

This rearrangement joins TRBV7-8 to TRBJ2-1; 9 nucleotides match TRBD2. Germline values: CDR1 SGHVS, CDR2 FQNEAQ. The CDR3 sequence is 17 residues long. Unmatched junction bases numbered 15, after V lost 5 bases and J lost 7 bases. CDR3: CASSEGAGGPAVNEQFF. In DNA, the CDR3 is TGTGCCAGCAGCGAGGGTGCGGGGGGGCCTGCGGTGAATGAGCAGTTCTTC.

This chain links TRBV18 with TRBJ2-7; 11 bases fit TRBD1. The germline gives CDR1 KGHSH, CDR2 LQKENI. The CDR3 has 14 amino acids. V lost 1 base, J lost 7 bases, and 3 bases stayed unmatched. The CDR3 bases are TGTGCCAGCTCACCACAGGGACAGGGGGAAGAGCAGTACTTC. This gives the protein CASSPQGQGEEQYF.

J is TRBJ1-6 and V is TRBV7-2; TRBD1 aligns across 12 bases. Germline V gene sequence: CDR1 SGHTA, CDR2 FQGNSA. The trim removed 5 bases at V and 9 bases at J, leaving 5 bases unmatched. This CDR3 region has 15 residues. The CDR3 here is CASSQPGQGASPLHF. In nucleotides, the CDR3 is TGTGCCAGCAGCCAACCGGGACAGGGGGCTTCACCCCTCCACTTT.

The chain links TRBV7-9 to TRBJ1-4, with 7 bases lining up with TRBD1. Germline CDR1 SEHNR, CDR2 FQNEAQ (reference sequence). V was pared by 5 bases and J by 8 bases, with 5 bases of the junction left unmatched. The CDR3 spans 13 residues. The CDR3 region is CASSPTGDEKLFF. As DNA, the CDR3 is TGTGCCAGCAGCCCCACAGGGGACGAAAAACTGTTTTTT.

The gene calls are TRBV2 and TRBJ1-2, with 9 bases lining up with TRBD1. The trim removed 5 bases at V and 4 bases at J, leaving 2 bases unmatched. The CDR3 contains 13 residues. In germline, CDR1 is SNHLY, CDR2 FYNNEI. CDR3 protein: CASSQTGGYGYTF. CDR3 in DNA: TGTGCCAGCAGTCAGACAGGGGGCTATGGCTACACCTTC. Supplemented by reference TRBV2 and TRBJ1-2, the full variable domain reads EPEVTQTPSHQVTQMGQEVILRCVPISNHLYFYWYRQILGQKVEFLVSFYNNEISEKSEIFDDQFSVERPDGSNFTLKIRSTKLEDSAMYFCASSQTGGYGYTFGSGTRLTVV.

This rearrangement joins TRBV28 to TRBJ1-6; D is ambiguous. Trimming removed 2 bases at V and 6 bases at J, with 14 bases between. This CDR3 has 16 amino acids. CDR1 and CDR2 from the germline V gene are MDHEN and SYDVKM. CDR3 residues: CASSLGPHAINSPLHF. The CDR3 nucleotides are TGTGCCAGCAGTTTAGGGCCGCATGCAATTAATTCACCCCTCCACTTT. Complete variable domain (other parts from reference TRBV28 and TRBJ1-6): DVKVTQSSRYLVKRTGEKVFLECVQDMDHENMFWYRQDPGLGLRLIYFSYDVKMKEKGDIPEGYSVSREKKERFSLILESASTNQTSMYLCASSLGPHAINSPLHFGNGTRLTVT.

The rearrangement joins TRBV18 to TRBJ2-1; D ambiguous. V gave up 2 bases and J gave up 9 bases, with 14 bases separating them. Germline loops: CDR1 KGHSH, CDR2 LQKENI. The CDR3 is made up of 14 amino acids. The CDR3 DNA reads TGTGCCAGCTCACCAACCTCCCTATTCGGTGAGCAGTTCTTC. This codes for CASSPTSLFGEQFF.

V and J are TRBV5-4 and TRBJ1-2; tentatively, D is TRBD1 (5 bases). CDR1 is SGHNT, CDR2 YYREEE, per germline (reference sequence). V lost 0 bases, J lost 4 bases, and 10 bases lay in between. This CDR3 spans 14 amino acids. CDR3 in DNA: TGTGCCAGCAGCTTGGGTCAGGGAATCTATGGCTACACCTTC. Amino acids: CASSLGQGIYGYTF.

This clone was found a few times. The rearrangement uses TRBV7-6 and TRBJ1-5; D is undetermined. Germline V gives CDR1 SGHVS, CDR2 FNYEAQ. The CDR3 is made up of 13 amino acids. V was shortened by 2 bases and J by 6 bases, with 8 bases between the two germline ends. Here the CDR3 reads CASSLHPGQPQHF. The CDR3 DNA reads TGTGCCAGCAGCTTACACCCGGGTCAGCCCCAGCATTTT. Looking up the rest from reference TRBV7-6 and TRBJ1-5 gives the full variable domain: GAGVSQSPRYKVTKRGQDVALRCDPISGHVSLYWYRQALGQGPEFLTYFNYEAQQDKSGLPNDRFSAERPEGSISTLTIQRTEQRDSAMYRCASSLHPGQPQHFGDGTRLSIL.

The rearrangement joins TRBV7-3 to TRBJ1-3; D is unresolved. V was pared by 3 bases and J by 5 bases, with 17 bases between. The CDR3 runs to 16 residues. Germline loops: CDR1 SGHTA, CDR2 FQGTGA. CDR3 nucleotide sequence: TGTGCCAGCAGCTTTGGCGTGTCGGGAGGGAGAAACACCATATATTTT. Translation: CASSFGVSGGRNTIYF.

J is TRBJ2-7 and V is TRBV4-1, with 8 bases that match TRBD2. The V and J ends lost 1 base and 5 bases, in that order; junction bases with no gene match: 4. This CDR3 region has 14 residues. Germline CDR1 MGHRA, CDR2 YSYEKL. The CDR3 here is CASSQAGGLNEQYF. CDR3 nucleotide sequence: TGCGCCAGCAGCCAAGCGGGGGGGCTCAACGAGCAGTACTTC.

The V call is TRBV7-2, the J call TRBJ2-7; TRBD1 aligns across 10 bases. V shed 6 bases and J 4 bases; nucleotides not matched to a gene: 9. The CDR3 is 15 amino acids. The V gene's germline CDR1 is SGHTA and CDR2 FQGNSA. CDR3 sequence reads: CASSRTGTGAYEQYF. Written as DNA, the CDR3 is TGTGCCAGCAGTCGAACCGGGACAGGGGCTTACGAGCAGTACTTC.

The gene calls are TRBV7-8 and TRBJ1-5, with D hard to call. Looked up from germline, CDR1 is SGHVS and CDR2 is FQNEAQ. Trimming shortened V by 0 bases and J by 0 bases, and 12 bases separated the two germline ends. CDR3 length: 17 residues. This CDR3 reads CASSLAQSLYSNQPQHF. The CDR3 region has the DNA TGTGCCAGCAGCTTAGCACAGAGCCTATATAGCAATCAGCCCCAGCATTTT.

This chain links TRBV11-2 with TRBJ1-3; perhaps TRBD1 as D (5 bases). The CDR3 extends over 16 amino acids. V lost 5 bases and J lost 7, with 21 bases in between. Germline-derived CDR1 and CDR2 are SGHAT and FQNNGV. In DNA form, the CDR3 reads TGTGCCAGCAGCCTTACCGGGGGTACTCAAGGGAACACCATATATTTT. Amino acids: CASSLTGGTQGNTIYF.

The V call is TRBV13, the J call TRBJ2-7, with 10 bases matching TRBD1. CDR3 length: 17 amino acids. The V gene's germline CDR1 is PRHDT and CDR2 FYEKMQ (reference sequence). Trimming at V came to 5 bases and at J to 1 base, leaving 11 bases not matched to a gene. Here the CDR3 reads CASSPQTRTGGSYEQYF. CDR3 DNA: TGTGCCAGCAGCCCGCAAACCCGGACAGGGGGGTCCTACGAGCAGTACTTC.

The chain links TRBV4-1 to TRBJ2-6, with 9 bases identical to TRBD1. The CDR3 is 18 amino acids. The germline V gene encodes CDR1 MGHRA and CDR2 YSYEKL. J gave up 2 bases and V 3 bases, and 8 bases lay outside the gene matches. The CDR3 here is CASSHHRDREAGANVLTF. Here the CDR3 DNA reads TGCGCCAGCAGCCACCACCGGGACAGGGAGGCTGGGGCCAACGTCCTGACTTTC.

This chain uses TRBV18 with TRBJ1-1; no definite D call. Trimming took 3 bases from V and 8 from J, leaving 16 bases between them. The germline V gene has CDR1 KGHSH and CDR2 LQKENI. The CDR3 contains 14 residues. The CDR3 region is CASSPREQAVEAFF. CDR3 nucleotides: TGTGCCAGCTCACCCCGGGAGCAGGCCGTGGAAGCTTTCTTT.

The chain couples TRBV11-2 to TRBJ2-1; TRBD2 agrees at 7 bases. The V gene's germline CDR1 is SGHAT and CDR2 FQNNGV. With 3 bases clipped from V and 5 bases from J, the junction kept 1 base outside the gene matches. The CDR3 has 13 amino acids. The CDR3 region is CASSFGLDNEQFF. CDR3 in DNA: TGTGCCAGCAGCTTCGGACTAGACAATGAGCAGTTCTTC.

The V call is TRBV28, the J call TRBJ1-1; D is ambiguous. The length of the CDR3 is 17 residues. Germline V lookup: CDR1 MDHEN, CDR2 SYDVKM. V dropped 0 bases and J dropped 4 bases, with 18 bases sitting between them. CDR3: CASSLWIRSGVSTEAFF. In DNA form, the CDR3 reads TGTGCCAGCAGTTTATGGATTCGATCCGGGGTGAGCACTGAAGCTTTCTTT.

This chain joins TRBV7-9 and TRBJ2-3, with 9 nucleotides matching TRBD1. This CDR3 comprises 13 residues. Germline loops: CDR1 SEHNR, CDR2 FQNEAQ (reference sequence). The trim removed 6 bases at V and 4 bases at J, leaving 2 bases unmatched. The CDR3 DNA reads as TGTGCCAGCAGGGGACAGGGTCCAGATACGCAGTATTTT. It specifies CASRGQGPDTQYF.

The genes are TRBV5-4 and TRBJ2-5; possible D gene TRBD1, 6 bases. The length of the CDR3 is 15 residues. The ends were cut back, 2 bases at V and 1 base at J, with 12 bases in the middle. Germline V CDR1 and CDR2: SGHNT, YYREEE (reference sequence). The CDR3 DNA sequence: TGTGCCAGCAGCTTACCAGGGGCGTCCCAAGAGACCCAGTACTTC. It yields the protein CASSLPGASQETQYF.

DNA of the CDR3: TGTGCCAGCAGCTTGAGCGGGACTAGCGGGTACACAGATACGCAGTATTTT. It yields the protein CASSLSGTSGYTDTQYF. The rearrangement joins TRBV7-2 to TRBJ2-3, with 12 nucleotides matching TRBD2. The germline gives CDR1 SGHTA, CDR2 FQGNSA. This CDR3 comprises 17 residues. V was pared by 3 bases and J by 2 bases, with 6 bases of the junction left unmatched. The full variable domain, with the rest looked up from reference TRBV7-2 and TRBJ2-3, is GAGVSQSPSNKVTEKGKDVELRCDPISGHTALYWYRQSLGQGLEFLIYFQGNSAPDKSGLPSDRFSAERTGGSVSTLTIQRTQQEDSAVYLCASSLSGTSGYTDTQYFGPGTRLTVL.

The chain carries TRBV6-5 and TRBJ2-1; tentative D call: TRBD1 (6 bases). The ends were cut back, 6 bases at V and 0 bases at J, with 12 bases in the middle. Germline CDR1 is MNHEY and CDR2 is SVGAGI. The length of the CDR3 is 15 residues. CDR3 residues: CASREDRSSYNEQFF. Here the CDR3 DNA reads TGTGCCAGCAGAGAGGACAGAAGCTCCTACAATGAGCAGTTCTTC.

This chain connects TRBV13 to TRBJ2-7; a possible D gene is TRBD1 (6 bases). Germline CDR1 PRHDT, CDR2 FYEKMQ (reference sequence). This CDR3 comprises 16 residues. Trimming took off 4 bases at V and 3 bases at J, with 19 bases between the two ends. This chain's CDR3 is CASSSDRDTTYYEQYF. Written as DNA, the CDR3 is TGTGCCAGCAGCTCGGACCGGGACACCACCTACTACGAGCAGTACTTC.